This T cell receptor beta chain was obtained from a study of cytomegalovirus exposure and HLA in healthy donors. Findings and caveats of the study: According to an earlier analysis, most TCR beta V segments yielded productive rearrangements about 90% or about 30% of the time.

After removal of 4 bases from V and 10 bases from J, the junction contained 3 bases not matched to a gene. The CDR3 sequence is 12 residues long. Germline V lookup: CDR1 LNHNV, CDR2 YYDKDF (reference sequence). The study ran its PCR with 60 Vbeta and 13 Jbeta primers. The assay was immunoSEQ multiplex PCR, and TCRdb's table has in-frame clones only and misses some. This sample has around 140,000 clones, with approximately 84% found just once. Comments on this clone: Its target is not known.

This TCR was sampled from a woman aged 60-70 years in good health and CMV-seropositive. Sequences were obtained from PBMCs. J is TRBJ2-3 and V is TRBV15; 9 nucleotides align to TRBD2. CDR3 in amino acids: CATSTGLAAQYF. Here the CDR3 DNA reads TGTGCCACCAGCACGGGACTAGCCGCGCAGTATTTT.